The source of this TCR beta chain is a study of OX40 agonist ivuxolimab in advanced cancers. General observations from the study: Doses of 0.1 to 3.0 mg/kg were accompanied by clonal expansion of CD4+ and CD8+ blood T cells by week 6.

Unmatched junction bases numbered 12, after V lost 1 base and J lost 0 bases. Germline V CDR1 and CDR2: SGHVS, FNYEAQ. CDR3 size: 19 residues. Data came from immunoSEQ multiplex PCR; TCRdb stores just in-frame clones and leaves some out. Of tens of thousands of clones in the sample, 75% to 95% are singletons; the top ten hold more than 5.5%. Concerning this clone itself: The antigen remains unidentified.

This specimen was CD4+ or CD8+ T cells sorted from blood, taken in a trial of the OX40 agonist ivuxolimab. The source is an adult with an advanced solid tumor such as melanoma, head and neck, liver or kidney cancer. The rearrangement uses TRBV7-6 and TRBJ2-3; 8 bases agree with TRBD2. The DNA of the CDR3 is TGTGCCAGCAGCTTAGTTGTTGCGGGAGGCTCTTCTAGCACAGATACGCAGTATTTT. This encodes CASSLVVAGGSSSTDTQYF.